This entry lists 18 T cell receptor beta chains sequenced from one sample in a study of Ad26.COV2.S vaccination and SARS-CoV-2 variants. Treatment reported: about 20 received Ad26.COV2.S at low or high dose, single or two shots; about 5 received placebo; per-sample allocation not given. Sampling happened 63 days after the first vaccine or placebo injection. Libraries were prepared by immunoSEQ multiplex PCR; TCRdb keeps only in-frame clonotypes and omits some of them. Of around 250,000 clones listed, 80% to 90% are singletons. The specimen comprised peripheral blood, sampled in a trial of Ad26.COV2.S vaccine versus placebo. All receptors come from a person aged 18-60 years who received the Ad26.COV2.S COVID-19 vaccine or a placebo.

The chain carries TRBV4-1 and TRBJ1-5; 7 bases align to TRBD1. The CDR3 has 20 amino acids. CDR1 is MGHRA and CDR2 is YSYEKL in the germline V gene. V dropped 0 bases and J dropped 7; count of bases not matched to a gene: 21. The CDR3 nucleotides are TGCGCCAGCAGCCAAGAAACCTCGCGAAACTCCTACAGGGGTAGCCAGCCCCAGCATTTT. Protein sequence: CASSQETSRNSYRGSQPQHF.

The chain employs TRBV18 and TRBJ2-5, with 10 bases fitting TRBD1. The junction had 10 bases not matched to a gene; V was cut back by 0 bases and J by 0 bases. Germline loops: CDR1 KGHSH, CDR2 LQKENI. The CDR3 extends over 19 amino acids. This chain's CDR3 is CASSPPDRGLHGYQETQYF. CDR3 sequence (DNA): TGTGCCAGCTCACCACCCGACAGGGGGCTTCACGGGTACCAAGAGACCCAGTACTTC.

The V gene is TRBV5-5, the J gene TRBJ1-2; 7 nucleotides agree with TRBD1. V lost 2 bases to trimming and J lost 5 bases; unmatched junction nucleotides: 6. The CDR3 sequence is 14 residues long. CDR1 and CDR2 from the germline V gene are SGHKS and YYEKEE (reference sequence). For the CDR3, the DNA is TGTGCCAGCAGCTTAGGGGGCTCGTCTTATGGCTACACCTTC. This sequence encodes CASSLGGSSYGYTF. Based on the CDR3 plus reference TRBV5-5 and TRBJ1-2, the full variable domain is DAGVTQSPTHLIKTRGQQVTLRCSPISGHKSVSWYQQVLGQGPQFIFQYYEKEERGRGNFPDRFSARQFPNYSSELNVNALLLGDSALYLCASSLGGSSYGYTFGSGTRLTVV.

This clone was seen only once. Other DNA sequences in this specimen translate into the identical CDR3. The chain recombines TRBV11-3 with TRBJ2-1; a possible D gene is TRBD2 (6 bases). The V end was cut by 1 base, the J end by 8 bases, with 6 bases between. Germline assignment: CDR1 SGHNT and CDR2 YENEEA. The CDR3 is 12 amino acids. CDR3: CASSLGGDEQFF. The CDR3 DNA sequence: TGTGCCAGCAGCTTAGGGGGGGATGAGCAGTTCTTC.

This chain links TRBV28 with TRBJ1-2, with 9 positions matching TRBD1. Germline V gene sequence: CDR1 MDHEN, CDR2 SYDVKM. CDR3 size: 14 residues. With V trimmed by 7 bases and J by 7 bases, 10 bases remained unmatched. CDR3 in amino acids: CASKRTGEPVGYTF. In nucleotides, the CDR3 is TGTGCCAGCAAAAGGACAGGGGAGCCCGTTGGCTACACCTTC.

The CDR3 sequence is CASSRAPGQGAEGYTF. CDR3 DNA sequence: TGCGCCAGCAGCCGAGCCCCGGGACAGGGGGCAGAAGGCTACACCTTC. The chain couples TRBV4-1 to TRBJ1-2; 12 bases align to TRBD1. With 4 bases clipped from V and 8 bases from J, the junction kept 11 bases outside the gene matches. The CDR3 spans 16 residues. Per germline, CDR1 MGHRA and CDR2 YSYEKL.

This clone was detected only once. For the CDR3, the DNA is TGTGCCATCAGTAACCGGGACAGCGTCTCCTACGAGCAGTACTTC. It codes for CAISNRDSVSYEQYF. The chain couples TRBV10-3 to TRBJ2-7; TRBD1 agrees at 7 bases. The CDR3 spans 15 residues. V lost 5 bases to trimming and J lost 0 bases; unmatched junction nucleotides: 7. The V gene's germline CDR1 is ENHRY and CDR2 SYGVKD.

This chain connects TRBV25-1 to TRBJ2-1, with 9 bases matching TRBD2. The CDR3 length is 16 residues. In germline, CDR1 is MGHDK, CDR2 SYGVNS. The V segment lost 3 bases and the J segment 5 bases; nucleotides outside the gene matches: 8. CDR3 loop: CASSEVGRGGHNEQFF. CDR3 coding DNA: TGTGCCAGCAGTGAGGTAGGGCGGGGGGGCCACAATGAGCAGTTCTTC. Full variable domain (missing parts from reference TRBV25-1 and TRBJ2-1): EADIYQTPRYLVIGTGKKITLECSQTMGHDKMYWYQQDPGMELHLIHYSYGVNSTEKGDLSSESTVSRIRTEHFPLTLESARPSHTSQYLCASSEVGRGGHNEQFFGPGTRLTVL.

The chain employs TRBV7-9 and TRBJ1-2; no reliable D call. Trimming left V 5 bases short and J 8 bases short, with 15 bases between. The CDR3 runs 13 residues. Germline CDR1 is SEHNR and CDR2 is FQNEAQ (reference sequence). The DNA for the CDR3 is TGTGCCAGCAGCCTACCCGGACGTGGGGGCTACACCTTC. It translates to CASSLPGRGGYTF.

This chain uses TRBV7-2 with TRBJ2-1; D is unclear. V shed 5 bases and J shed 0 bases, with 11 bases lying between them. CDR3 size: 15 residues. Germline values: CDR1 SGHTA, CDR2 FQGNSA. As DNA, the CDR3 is TGTGCCAGCAGCCCCCACCGGAGCTCCTACAATGAGCAGTTCTTC. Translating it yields CASSPHRSSYNEQFF.

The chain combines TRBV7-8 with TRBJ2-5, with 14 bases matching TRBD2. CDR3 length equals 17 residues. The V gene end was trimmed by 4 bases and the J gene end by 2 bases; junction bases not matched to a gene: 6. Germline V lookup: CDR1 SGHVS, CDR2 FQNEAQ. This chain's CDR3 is CASSSWTSGGRQETQYF. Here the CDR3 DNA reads TGTGCCAGCAGCTCCTGGACTAGCGGGGGGCGGCAAGAGACCCAGTACTTC.

The CDR3 is CASSPPPGTGELFF. The CDR3 coding sequence is TGTGCCAGCAGCCCACCTCCGGGCACCGGGGAGCTGTTTTTT. This chain links TRBV7-2 with TRBJ2-2; D gene unclear. Germline CDR1 reads SGHTA; CDR2 reads FQGNSA. V lost 5 bases to trimming and J lost 4 bases, with 11 bases between them. The CDR3 has 14 amino acids.

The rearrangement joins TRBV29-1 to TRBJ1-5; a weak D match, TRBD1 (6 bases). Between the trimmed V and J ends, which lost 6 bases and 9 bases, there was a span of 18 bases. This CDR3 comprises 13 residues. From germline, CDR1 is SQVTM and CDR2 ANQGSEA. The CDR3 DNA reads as TGCAGCGTGACGGAGGGGGGGGGCAGGCCCCAGCATTTT. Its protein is CSVTEGGGRPQHF.

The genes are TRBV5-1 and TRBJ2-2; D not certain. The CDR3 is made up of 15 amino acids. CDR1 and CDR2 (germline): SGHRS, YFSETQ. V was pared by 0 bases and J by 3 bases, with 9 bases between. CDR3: CASSLGNSDTGELFF. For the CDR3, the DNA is TGCGCCAGCAGCTTGGGTAACAGCGACACCGGGGAGCTGTTTTTT.

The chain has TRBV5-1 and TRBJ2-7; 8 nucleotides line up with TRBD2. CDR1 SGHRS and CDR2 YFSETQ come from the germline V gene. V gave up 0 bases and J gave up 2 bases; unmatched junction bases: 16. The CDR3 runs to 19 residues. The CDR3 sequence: CASSLEAREGTRGAYEQYF. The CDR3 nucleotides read TGCGCCAGCAGCTTGGAGGCGCGTGAGGGGACTAGAGGCGCCTACGAGCAGTACTTC.

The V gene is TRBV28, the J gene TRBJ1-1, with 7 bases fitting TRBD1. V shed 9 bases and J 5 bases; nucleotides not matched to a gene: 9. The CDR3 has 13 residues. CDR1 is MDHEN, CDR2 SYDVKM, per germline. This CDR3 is CASRRQGSTEAFF. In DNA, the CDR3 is TGTGCCAGTCGGAGACAGGGTTCAACTGAAGCTTTCTTT.

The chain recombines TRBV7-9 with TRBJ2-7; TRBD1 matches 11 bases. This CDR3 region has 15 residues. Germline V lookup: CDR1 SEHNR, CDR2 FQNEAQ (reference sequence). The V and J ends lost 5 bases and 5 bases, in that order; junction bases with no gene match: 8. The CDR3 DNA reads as TGTGCCAGCAGCCCTGGACAGGGGGCATGGAACGAGCAGTACTTC. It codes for CASSPGQGAWNEQYF.

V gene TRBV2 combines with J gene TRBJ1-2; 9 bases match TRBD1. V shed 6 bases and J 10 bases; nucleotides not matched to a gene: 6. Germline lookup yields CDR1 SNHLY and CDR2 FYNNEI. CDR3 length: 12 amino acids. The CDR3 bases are TGTGCCAGCAGCCTGACAGGGGGATCCTACACCTTC. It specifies CASSLTGGSYTF.